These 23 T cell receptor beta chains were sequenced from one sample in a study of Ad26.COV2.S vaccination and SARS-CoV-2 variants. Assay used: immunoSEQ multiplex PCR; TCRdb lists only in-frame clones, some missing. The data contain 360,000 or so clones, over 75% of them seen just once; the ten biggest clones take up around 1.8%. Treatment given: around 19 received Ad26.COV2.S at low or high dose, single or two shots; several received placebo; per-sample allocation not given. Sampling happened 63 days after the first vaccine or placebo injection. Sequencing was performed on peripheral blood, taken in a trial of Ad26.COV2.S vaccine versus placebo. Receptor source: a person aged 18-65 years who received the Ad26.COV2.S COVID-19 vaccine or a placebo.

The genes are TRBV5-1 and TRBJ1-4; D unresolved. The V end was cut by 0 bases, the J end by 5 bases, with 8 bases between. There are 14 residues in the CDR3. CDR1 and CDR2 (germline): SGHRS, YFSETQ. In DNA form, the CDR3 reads TGCGCCAGCAGCTTGGGTCAGCCAAATGAAAAACTGTTTTTT. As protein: CASSLGQPNEKLFF.

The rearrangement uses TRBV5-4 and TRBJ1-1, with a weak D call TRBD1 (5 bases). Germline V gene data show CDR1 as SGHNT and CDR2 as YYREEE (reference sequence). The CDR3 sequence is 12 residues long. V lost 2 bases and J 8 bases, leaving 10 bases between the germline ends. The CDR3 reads CASSLRDSEAFF. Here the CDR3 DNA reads TGTGCCAGCAGCTTACGGGACTCAGAAGCTTTCTTT.

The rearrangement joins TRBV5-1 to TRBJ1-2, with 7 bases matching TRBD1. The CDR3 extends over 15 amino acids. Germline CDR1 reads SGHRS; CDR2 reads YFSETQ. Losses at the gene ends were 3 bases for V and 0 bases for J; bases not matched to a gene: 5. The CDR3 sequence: CASSSRQGANYGYTF. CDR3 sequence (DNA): TGCGCCAGCAGCTCCAGGCAGGGGGCTAACTATGGCTACACCTTC.

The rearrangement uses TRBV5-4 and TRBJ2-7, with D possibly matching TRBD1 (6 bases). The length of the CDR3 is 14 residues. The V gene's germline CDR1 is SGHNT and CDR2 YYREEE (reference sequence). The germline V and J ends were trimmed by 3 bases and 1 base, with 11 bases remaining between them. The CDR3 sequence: CASSSKQGSYEQYF. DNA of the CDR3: TGTGCCAGCAGCTCGAAACAGGGATCCTACGAGCAGTACTTC.

The CDR3 bases are TGTGCATGTAGACTCCAAAACTATGGCTACACCTTC. Residues: CACRLQNYGYTF. The J gene is TRBJ1-2, the V gene TRBV6-5; D gene uncertain. This CDR3 spans 12 amino acids. CDR1 is MNHEY and CDR2 is SVGAGI in the germline V gene.

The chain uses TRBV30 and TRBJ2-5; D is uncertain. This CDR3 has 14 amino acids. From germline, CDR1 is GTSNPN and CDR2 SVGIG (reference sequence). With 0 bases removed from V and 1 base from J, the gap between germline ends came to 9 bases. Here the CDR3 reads CAWSVGRTQETQYF. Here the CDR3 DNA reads TGTGCCTGGAGTGTCGGCAGAACCCAAGAGACCCAGTACTTC.

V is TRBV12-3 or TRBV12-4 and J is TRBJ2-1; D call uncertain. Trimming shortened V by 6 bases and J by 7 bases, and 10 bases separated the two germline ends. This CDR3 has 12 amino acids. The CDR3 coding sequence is TGTGCCAGCAGACTATTCGGTAATGAGCAGTTCTTC. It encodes CASRLFGNEQFF.

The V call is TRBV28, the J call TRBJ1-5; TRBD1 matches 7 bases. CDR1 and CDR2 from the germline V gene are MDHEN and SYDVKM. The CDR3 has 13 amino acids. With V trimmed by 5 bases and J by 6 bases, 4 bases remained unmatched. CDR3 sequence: CASSRQGGQPQHF. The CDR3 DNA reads TGTGCCAGCAGTCGTCAGGGGGGTCAGCCCCAGCATTTT.

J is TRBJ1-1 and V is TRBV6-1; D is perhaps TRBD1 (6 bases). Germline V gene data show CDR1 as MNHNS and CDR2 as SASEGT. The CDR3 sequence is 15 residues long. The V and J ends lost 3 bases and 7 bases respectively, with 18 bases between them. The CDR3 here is CASSDRSRGLVEAFF. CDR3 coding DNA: TGTGCCAGCAGTGACCGGTCTCGGGGGCTGGTTGAAGCTTTCTTT.

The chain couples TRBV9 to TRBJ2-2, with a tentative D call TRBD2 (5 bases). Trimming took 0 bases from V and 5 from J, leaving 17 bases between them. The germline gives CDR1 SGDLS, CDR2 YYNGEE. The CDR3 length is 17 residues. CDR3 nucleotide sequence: TGTGCCAGCAGCGTAGAACCCGGTCACCCGGGAACCGGGGAGCTGTTTTTT. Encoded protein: CASSVEPGHPGTGELFF. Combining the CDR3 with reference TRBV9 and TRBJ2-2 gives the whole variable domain DSGVTQTPKHLITATGQRVTLRCSPRSGDLSVYWYQQSLDQGLQFLIQYYNGEERAKGNILERFSAQQFPDLHSELNLSSLELGDSALYFCASSVEPGHPGTGELFFGEGSRLTVL.

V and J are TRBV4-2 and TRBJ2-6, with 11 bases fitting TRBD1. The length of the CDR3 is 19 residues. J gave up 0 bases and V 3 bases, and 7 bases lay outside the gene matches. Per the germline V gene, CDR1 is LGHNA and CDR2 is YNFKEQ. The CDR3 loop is CASSQEDRGLVSGANVLTF. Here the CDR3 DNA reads TGTGCCAGCAGCCAGGAGGACAGGGGGCTGGTCTCTGGGGCCAACGTCCTGACTTTC.

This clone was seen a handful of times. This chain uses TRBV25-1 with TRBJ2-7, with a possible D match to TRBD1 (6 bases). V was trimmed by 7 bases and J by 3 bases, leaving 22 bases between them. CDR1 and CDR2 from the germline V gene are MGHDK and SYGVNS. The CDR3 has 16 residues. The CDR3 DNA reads TGTGCCAGCACCGCTATACGCGAAACAGGGAGCTACGAGCAGTACTTC. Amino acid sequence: CASTAIRETGSYEQYF.

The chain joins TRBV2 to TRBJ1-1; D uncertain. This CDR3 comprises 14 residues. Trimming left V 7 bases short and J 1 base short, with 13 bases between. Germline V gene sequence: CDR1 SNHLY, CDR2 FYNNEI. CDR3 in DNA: TGTGCCAGCAAGGGAGGGTGGGGGAACACTGAAGCTTTCTTT. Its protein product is CASKGGWGNTEAFF.

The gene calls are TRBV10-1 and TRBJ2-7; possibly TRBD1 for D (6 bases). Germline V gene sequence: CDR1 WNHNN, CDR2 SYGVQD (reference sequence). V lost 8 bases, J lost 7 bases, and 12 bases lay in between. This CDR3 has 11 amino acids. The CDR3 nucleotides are TGCGCCAGCCTCAACAGGGAAGAGCAGTACTTC. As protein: CASLNREEQYF.

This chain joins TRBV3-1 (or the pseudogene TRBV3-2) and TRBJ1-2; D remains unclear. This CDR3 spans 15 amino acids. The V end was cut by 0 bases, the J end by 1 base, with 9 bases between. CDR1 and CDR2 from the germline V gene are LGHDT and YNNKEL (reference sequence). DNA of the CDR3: TGTGCCAGCAGCCAAGATAAAACAGTTAACTATGGCTACACCTTC. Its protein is CASSQDKTVNYGYTF.

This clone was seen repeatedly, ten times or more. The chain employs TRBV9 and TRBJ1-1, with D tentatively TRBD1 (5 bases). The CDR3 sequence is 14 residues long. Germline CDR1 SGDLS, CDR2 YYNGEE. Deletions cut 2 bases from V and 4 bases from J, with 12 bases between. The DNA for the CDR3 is TGTGCCAGCAGCGTTCAGTATCAGGGCACTGAAGCTTTCTTT. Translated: CASSVQYQGTEAFF.

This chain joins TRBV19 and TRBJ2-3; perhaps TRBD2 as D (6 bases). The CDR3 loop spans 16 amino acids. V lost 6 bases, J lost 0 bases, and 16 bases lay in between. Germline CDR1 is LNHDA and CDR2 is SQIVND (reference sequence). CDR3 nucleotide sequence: TGTGCCAGTAGAAAACTAGCCCCAATGAGCACAGATACGCAGTATTTT. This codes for CASRKLAPMSTDTQYF.

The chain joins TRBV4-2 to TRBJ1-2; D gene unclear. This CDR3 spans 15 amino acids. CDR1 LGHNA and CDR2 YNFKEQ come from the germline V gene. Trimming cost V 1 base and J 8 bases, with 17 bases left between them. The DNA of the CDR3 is TGTGCCAGCAGCCAAGGTGGGGTGGGGTCGGGCGGCTACACCTTC. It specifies CASSQGGVGSGGYTF.

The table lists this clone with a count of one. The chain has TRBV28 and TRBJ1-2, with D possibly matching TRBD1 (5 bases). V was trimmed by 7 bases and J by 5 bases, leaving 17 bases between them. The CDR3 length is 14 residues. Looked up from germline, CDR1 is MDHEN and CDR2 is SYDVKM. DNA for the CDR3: TGTGCCAGCACCCTACAAGGGGCAGTTTATGGCTACACCTTC. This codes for CASTLQGAVYGYTF.

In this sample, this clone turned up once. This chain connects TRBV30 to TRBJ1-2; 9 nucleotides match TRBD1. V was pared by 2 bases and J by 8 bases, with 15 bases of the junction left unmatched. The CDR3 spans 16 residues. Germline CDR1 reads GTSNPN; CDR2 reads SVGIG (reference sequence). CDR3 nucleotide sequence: TGTGCCTGGAGTTTGGGACAGGGCGGAATTGGCGAAGGCTACACCTTC. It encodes CAWSLGQGGIGEGYTF.

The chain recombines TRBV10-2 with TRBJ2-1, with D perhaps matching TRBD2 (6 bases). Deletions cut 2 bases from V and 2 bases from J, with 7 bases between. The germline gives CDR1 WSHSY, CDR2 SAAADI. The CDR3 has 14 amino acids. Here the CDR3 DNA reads TGCGCCAGCAGTGAGGGGGAGGCCTACAATGAGCAGTTCTTC. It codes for CASSEGEAYNEQFF.

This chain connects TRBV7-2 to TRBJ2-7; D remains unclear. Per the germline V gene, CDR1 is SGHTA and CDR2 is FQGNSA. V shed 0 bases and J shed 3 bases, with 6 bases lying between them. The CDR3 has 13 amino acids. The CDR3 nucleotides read TGTGCCAGCAGCTTAGCTCAGGTCTACGAGCAGTACTTC. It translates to CASSLAQVYEQYF.

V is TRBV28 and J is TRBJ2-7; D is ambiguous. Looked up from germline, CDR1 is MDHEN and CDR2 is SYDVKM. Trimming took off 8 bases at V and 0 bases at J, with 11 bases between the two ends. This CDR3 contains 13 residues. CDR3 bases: TGTGCCAGCTTTAGCAGAGACTCCTACGAGCAGTACTTC. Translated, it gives CASFSRDSYEQYF. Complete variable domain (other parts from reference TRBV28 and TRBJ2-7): DVKVTQSSRYLVKRTGEKVFLECVQDMDHENMFWYRQDPGLGLRLIYFSYDVKMKEKGDIPEGYSVSREKKERFSLILESASTNQTSMYLCASFSRDSYEQYFGPGTRLTVT.